These 13 T cell receptor beta chains were sequenced from one sample in a study of blood T cell repertoires in COVID-19. Clones were sequenced by immunoSEQ multiplex PCR, and TCRdb holds only the in-frame ones, with some missing. The table has some 30,000 clones, approximately 85% seen once. Input material: peripheral blood. The origin of the receptors is a woman of 80 years or more with COVID-19, enrolled during active disease.

Here the CDR3 DNA reads TGTGCCAGCAGTTACTCGATTTGGGACAGGGACGTGAACACTGAAGCTTTCTTT. Translating gives CASSYSIWDRDVNTEAFF. J is TRBJ1-1 and V is TRBV6-2 or TRBV6-3; 9 bases match TRBD1. The CDR3 has 18 amino acids. Losses at the gene ends were 0 bases for V and 0 bases for J; bases not matched to a gene: 8. Germline values: CDR1 MNHEY, CDR2 SVGEGT.

The rearrangement uses TRBV4-1 and TRBJ1-5; a weak D match, TRBD1 (5 bases). The germline CDR1 and CDR2 sequences are MGHRA and YSYEKL. Trimming took 6 bases from V and 5 from J, leaving 11 bases between them. This CDR3 is built from 13 residues. CDR3 region: CASSIGGYQPQHF. CDR3 nucleotides: TGCGCCAGCAGTATCGGGGGTTATCAGCCCCAGCATTTT.

CDR3 in DNA: TGTGCCAGCAGCCTTCGGACAGGGAGCTCCTACAATGAGCAGTTCTTC. It translates to CASSLRTGSSYNEQFF. J is TRBJ2-1 and V is TRBV5-4; 8 positions match TRBD1. This CDR3 region has 16 residues. Trimming cost V 4 bases and J 0 bases; bases outside gene matches: 6. Germline-derived CDR1 and CDR2 are SGHNT and YYREEE (reference sequence).

This chain connects TRBV5-1 to TRBJ1-4; 12 nucleotides line up with TRBD1. The CDR3 loop spans 16 amino acids. With 1 base clipped from V and 10 bases from J, the junction kept 8 bases outside the gene matches. Germline CDR1 reads SGHRS; CDR2 reads YFSETQ. CDR3 loop: CASSLRTGTGGGKLFF. The CDR3 DNA reads TGCGCCAGCAGCTTGAGGACCGGGACAGGGGGCGGAAAACTGTTTTTT. Filled out from reference TRBV5-1 and TRBJ1-4, the complete variable domain reads KAGVTQTPRYLIKTRGQQVTLSCSPISGHRSVSWYQQTPGQGLQFLFEYFSETQRNKGNFPGRFSGRQFSNSRSEMNVSTLELGDSALYLCASSLRTGTGGGKLFFGSGTQLSVL.

CDR3 nucleotide sequence: TGTGCCAGCGGGGCAGGGGTGAGAAGCTACACCTTC. Protein sequence: CASGAGVRSYTF. The chain combines TRBV6-5 with TRBJ1-2; weak D call: TRBD1 (6 bases). The CDR3 runs to 12 residues. CDR1 is MNHEY and CDR2 is SVGAGI in the germline V gene. Trimming stripped 8 bases from V and 9 bases from J, with 16 bases between.

This clone counts as medium-sized. This rearrangement joins TRBV6-5 to TRBJ2-2; D is ambiguous. Trimming took off 5 bases at V and 3 bases at J, with 13 bases between the two ends. CDR1 is MNHEY, CDR2 SVGAGI, per germline. This CDR3 spans 15 amino acids. This CDR3 is CASSPLEHDTGELFF. CDR3 sequence (DNA): TGTGCCAGCAGTCCATTGGAGCACGACACCGGGGAGCTGTTTTTT.

The V and J genes are TRBV12-3 or TRBV12-4 and TRBJ2-7; D is perhaps TRBD1 (5 bases). Between the trimmed V and J ends, which lost 5 bases and 3 bases, there was a span of 11 bases. The CDR3 contains 13 residues. CDR3 region: CASSPYGHYEQYF. CDR3 DNA: TGTGCCAGCAGTCCCTACGGACACTACGAGCAGTACTTC.

The rearrangement joins TRBV9 to TRBJ1-2; D is unresolved. Trimming left V 4 bases short and J 5 bases short, with 9 bases between. The CDR3 is 12 amino acids. The germline gives CDR1 SGDLS, CDR2 YYNGEE. The CDR3 region is CASSLGPYGYTF. The DNA for the CDR3 is TGTGCCAGCAGCCTTGGGCCTTATGGCTACACCTTC.

The chain recombines TRBV19 with TRBJ1-2; a possible D gene is TRBD1 (6 bases). This CDR3 has 13 residues. Germline V gene sequence: CDR1 LNHDA, CDR2 SQIVND (reference sequence). V was shortened by 4 bases and J by 5 bases, with 11 bases between the two germline ends. The DNA for the CDR3 is TGTGCCAGTAGTAACGACGGACAGTATGGCTACACCTTC. This translates into CASSNDGQYGYTF.

This chain links TRBV5-1 with TRBJ1-1, with 11 bases fitting TRBD1. CDR1 is SGHRS and CDR2 is YFSETQ in the germline V gene. V trimming: 0 bases; J trimming: 11 bases; junction bases outside the gene matches: 6. The CDR3 extends over 14 amino acids. DNA of the CDR3: TGCGCCAGCAGCTTGGAGGACAGGGGGCGATTGGCTTTCTTT. Protein sequence: CASSLEDRGRLAFF.

The chain carries TRBV5-6 and TRBJ2-5; 12 bases are shared with TRBD2. The ends lost 4 bases at V and 0 bases at J; junction bases unmatched: 10. The CDR3 is 18 residues long. Germline values: CDR1 SGHDT, CDR2 YYEEEE. The CDR3 DNA is TGTGCCAGCAGCCCTCTAGCGGGGGGGGGCATCTACCAAGAGACCCAGTACTTC. Translation gives CASSPLAGGGIYQETQYF.

This clone has a handful of counts. The chain is built from TRBV10-2 and TRBJ1-2; tentative D call: TRBD1 (5 bases). Germline-derived CDR1 and CDR2 are WSHSY and SAAADI. The CDR3 is 13 residues long. V was clipped by 3 bases and J by 7 bases, with 12 bases between them. The CDR3 here is CASSDRGGFGYTF. For the CDR3, the DNA is TGCGCCAGCAGTGACCGGGGGGGTTTTGGCTACACCTTC.

This chain links TRBV5-5 with TRBJ1-4, with TRBD1 matching over 9 bases. Losses at the gene ends were 3 bases for V and 1 base for J; bases not matched to a gene: 10. CDR1 SGHKS and CDR2 YYEKEE come from the germline V gene (reference sequence). The CDR3 runs 18 residues. CDR3 loop: CASSSLRQGVGTNEKLFF. In nucleotides, the CDR3 is TGTGCCAGCAGCTCCCTTCGACAGGGGGTCGGAACTAATGAAAAACTGTTTTTT.